What follows is one T cell receptor (beta chain) and its context. Its antigen is not known. 60 Vbeta and 13 Jbeta primers were used in PCR. Assay used: immunoSEQ multiplex PCR; TCRdb lists only in-frame clones, some missing. The repertoire holds more than 140,000 clones, around 75% seen once, with around 3.4% in the top ten. This record belongs to a study of cytomegalovirus exposure and HLA in healthy donors. The V and J ends lost 5 bases and 2 bases respectively, with 16 bases between them. CDR3 length: 15 amino acids. Germline-derived CDR1 and CDR2 are PRHDT and FYEKMQ (reference sequence). Broader study findings: TRBV6-2, TRBV6-3 and other indistinguishable V segments were excluded.

This receptor was obtained from a man aged 40-49 years in good health and CMV-seronegative. The rearrangement uses TRBV13 and TRBJ2-7; maybe TRBD2 (5 bases). The sample comprised PBMCs. In nucleotides, the CDR3 is TGTGCCAGCAGCCGTGGCGGGTTCCGACCCTACGAGCAGTACTTC. Translated: CASSRGGFRPYEQYF.